Listed here are 26 T cell receptor beta chains from one sample, sequenced in a study of CD8 T cells in ankylosing spondylitis. TCRdb redid the calling of the 5' RACE reads with MiXCR, one entry per CDR3 protein. Of more than 650,000 distinct CDR3 sequences listed, about an eighth are singletons. General observations from the study: A TCR beta motif of fewer than ten highly homologous variants seemed to mark ankylosing spondylitis blood.

The antigens for these receptors are not known. The source material was blood, either unsorted or a sorted T cell fraction (not recorded which). The receptors shown here come from a male donor with ankylosing spondylitis.

The rearrangement joins TRBV7-2 to TRBJ1-1; unclear D gene. The CDR3 has 15 residues. Deletions cut 1 base from V and 1 base from J, with 10 bases between. Germline V gene lookup returns CDR1 SGHTA and CDR2 FQGNSA. CDR3 coding DNA: TGTGCCAGCAGCTTAGTAGGCGAGAGGAACACTGAAGCTTTCTTT. This codes for CASSLVGERNTEAFF. Based on the CDR3 plus reference TRBV7-2 and TRBJ1-1, the full variable domain is GAGVSQSPSNKVTEKGKDVELRCDPISGHTALYWYRQSLGQGLEFLIYFQGNSAPDKSGLPSDRFSAERTGGSVSTLTIQRTQQEDSAVYLCASSLVGERNTEAFFGQGTRLTVV.

This sequence joins TRBV30 and TRBJ2-5; D unclear. V was pared by 5 bases and J by 3 bases, with 4 bases between. Germline V gene sequence: CDR1 GTSNPN, CDR2 SVGIG (reference sequence). The CDR3 is made up of 10 amino acids. The CDR3 loop reads CAWGEETQYF. CDR3 bases: TGTGCCTGGGGTGAAGAGACCCAGTACTTC.

This chain joins TRBV30 and TRBJ1-5; D not certain. V shed 0 bases and J shed 2 bases, with 5 bases lying between them. Germline loops: CDR1 GTSNPN, CDR2 SVGIG (reference sequence). This CDR3 is 13 amino acids long. The CDR3 protein is CAWSVVGNQPQHF. The DNA for the CDR3 is TGTGCCTGGAGTGTGGTTGGCAATCAGCCCCAGCATTTT.

This clonotype was seen more than once but under ten times. The rearrangement uses TRBV7-2 and TRBJ2-7; D unresolved. The germline gives CDR1 SGHTA, CDR2 FQGNSA. The ends were cut back, 5 bases at V and 2 bases at J, with 13 bases in the middle. The CDR3 has 14 residues. The CDR3 DNA reads as TGTGCCAGCAGCCTCGGACCAGACCCCTACGAGCAGTACTTC. Encoded protein: CASSLGPDPYEQYF.

This clonotype was recorded a few times. J is TRBJ1-6 and V is TRBV7-2, with D hard to call. The CDR3 runs 15 residues. Germline CDR1 is SGHTA and CDR2 is FQGNSA. Trimming removed 6 bases from V and 8 bases from J, with 17 bases in between. CDR3 loop: CASRVLGSKDSPLHF. The CDR3 coding sequence is TGTGCCAGCAGAGTCCTAGGGAGTAAGGATTCACCCCTCCACTTT.

The V and J genes are TRBV6-5 and TRBJ2-1; TRBD2 matches at 15 bases. The CDR3 covers 16 residues. Germline CDR1 is MNHEY and CDR2 is SVGAGI. V dropped 4 bases and J dropped 8; count of bases not matched to a gene: 6. The CDR3 reads CASSFPGLAGGDEQFF. Written as DNA, the CDR3 is TGTGCCAGCAGTTTCCCCGGACTAGCGGGAGGGGATGAGCAGTTCTTC.

This clonotype was seen at least ten times. V and J are TRBV20-1 and TRBJ2-5, with D hard to call. The V end lost 1 base, the J end lost 2 bases, and 2 bases lay between the germline ends. This CDR3 region has 11 residues. Germline V gene data show CDR1 as DFQATT and CDR2 as SNEGSKA (reference sequence). CDR3 nucleotide sequence: TGCAGTGCTAGAGCTCAAGAGACCCAGTACTTC. Amino acids: CSARAQETQYF.

This clonotype was counted ten times or more. V and J are TRBV20-1 and TRBJ2-3, with no clear D. The germline CDR1 and CDR2 sequences are DFQATT and SNEGSKA (reference sequence). V dropped 5 bases and J dropped 0 bases, with 12 bases sitting between them. There are 14 residues in the CDR3. The CDR3 is CSAGLTSSTDTQYF. The CDR3 DNA sequence: TGCAGTGCTGGGTTGACAAGTAGCACAGATACGCAGTATTTT.

This clonotype has only a few counts. The CDR3 region has the DNA TGTGCCAGCAGTTACGGTCGAAGGGTAATTGACGAGCAGTACTTC. It is translated as CASSYGRRVIDEQYF. The chain uses TRBV6-2 or TRBV6-3 and TRBJ2-7, with D unresolved. The length of the CDR3 is 15 residues. V lost 2 bases, J lost 5 bases, and 16 bases lay in between. Germline-derived CDR1 and CDR2 are MNHEY and SVGEGT.

This clonotype has a count of ten or more. The rearrangement links TRBV9 to TRBJ2-7; D remains ambiguous. V lost 4 bases and J 0 bases, leaving 14 bases between the germline ends. CDR1 and CDR2 from the germline V gene are SGDLS and YYNGEE. The CDR3 is 15 amino acids. The CDR3 protein is CASSPNMRNSYEQYF. CDR3 bases: TGTGCCAGCAGCCCAAATATGAGGAACTCCTACGAGCAGTACTTC.

The genes are TRBV11-2 and TRBJ2-2; 9 bases match TRBD2. The CDR3 covers 17 residues. Unmatched junction bases numbered 10, after V lost 5 bases and J lost 3 bases. Germline CDR1 SGHAT, CDR2 FQNNGV. CDR3 sequence: CASSRLFAGGDTGELFF. Here the CDR3 DNA reads TGTGCCAGCAGCCGACTCTTCGCGGGAGGGGACACCGGGGAGCTGTTTTTT.

V gene TRBV28 combines with J gene TRBJ1-2; D unresolved. This CDR3 has 13 residues. CDR1 and CDR2 from the germline V gene are MDHEN and SYDVKM. Trimming took 3 bases from V and 8 from J, leaving 13 bases between them. DNA of the CDR3: TGTGCCAGCAGTTTCCGGGGAGTTTGGGGCTACACCTTC. Encoded protein: CASSFRGVWGYTF.

The J gene is TRBJ2-2, the V gene TRBV10-3, with 10 bases that match TRBD2. The CDR3 is 19 residues long. V lost 4 bases and J lost 0; bases outside the gene matches: 11. Germline lookup yields CDR1 ENHRY and CDR2 SYGVKD. The CDR3 DNA reads TGTGCCATCAGTGCCCTGATAGCGGGGGGTCCCCCGAACACCGGGGAGCTGTTTTTT. Protein product: CAISALIAGGPPNTGELFF.

This clonotype was counted between two and nine times. This chain connects TRBV6-2 or TRBV6-3 to TRBJ1-6; the D is unclear. This CDR3 has 15 residues. Trimming took 6 bases from V and 0 from J, leaving 9 bases between them. Germline CDR1 MNHEY, CDR2 SVGEGT. The CDR3 DNA is TGTGCCAGCAGCCGCGGGCCCTCCTATAATTCACCCCTCCACTTT. Its translation: CASSRGPSYNSPLHF.

This clonotype was seen ten or more times. This sequence joins TRBV29-1 and TRBJ2-3; D is perhaps TRBD2 (5 bases). Trimming pared 0 bases from V and 8 bases from J, leaving 9 bases between. The CDR3 totals 12 residues. Per germline, CDR1 SQVTM and CDR2 ANQGSEA. CDR3 coding DNA: TGCAGCGTTGAAGAGCTCCGGGGTACGCAGTATTTT. Protein product: CSVEELRGTQYF.

The chain links TRBV7-2 to TRBJ2-3, with no clear D. CDR1 and CDR2 (germline): SGHTA, FQGNSA. V shed 5 bases and J shed 2 bases, with 8 bases lying between them. The CDR3 contains 13 residues. CDR3 coding DNA: TGTGCCAGCAGCCTCCCCATCACAGATACGCAGTATTTT. Its translation is CASSLPITDTQYF. Together with reference TRBV7-2 and TRBJ2-3, the CDR3 gives the full variable domain: GAGVSQSPSNKVTEKGKDVELRCDPISGHTALYWYRQSLGQGLEFLIYFQGNSAPDKSGLPSDRFSAERTGGSVSTLTIQRTQQEDSAVYLCASSLPITDTQYFGPGTRLTVL.

In its sample, this clonotype was seen a few times. This chain links TRBV6-5 with TRBJ2-7, with D tentatively TRBD1 (5 bases). The CDR3 loop spans 12 amino acids. From germline, CDR1 is MNHEY and CDR2 SVGAGI. The V and J ends lost 4 bases and 6 bases respectively, with 10 bases between them. CDR3 loop: CASSSRVGEQYF. The CDR3 DNA is TGTGCCAGCAGTTCCAGGGTGGGCGAGCAGTACTTC.

The chain carries TRBV5-8 and TRBJ1-2, with 8 bases fitting TRBD1. The CDR3 extends over 15 amino acids. Germline assignment: CDR1 SGHTS and CDR2 YDEGEE. J was trimmed by 8 bases and V by 4 bases; bases with no gene match: 13. CDR3 sequence reads: CASSLGTGESGGYTF. CDR3 nucleotide sequence: TGTGCCAGCAGCCTGGGGACAGGAGAATCGGGCGGCTACACCTTC.

V and J are TRBV20-1 and TRBJ1-5, with 8 nucleotides matching TRBD1. The V segment lost 6 bases and the J segment 4 bases; nucleotides outside the gene matches: 23. The germline V gene encodes CDR1 DFQATT and CDR2 SNEGSKA (reference sequence). The CDR3 has 19 residues. The CDR3 nucleotides read TGCAGTGCCCTCTTTCACCTGGACAGGGAAGATGTTAGGAATCAGCCCCAGCATTTT. Amino acids: CSALFHLDREDVRNQPQHF.

This clonotype was observed a handful of times. This chain joins TRBV5-1 and TRBJ2-5, with 15 bases aligning to TRBD2. The CDR3 is made up of 16 amino acids. Per the germline V gene, CDR1 is SGHRS and CDR2 is YFSETQ. With 2 bases clipped from V and 4 bases from J, the junction kept 3 bases outside the gene matches. The CDR3 DNA reads as TGCGCCAGCAGCTTCGGACTAGCGGGGGGGCCAGAGACCCAGTACTTC. The encoded protein is CASSFGLAGGPETQYF.

This clonotype appeared many times. V gene TRBV28 combines with J gene TRBJ2-1; D remains ambiguous. V lost 2 bases and J lost 7, with 9 bases in between. The CDR3 totals 13 residues. Germline V CDR1 and CDR2: MDHEN, SYDVKM. DNA for the CDR3: TGTGCCAGCAGTTTAATAATGCGAAATGAGCAGTTCTTC. Its translation: CASSLIMRNEQFF.

In this sample, this clonotype turned up many times. V and J are TRBV20-1 and TRBJ1-6; TRBD1 agrees at 8 bases. The ends lost 3 bases at V and 9 bases at J; junction bases unmatched: 13. The V gene's germline CDR1 is DFQATT and CDR2 SNEGSKA (reference sequence). The CDR3 is 16 residues long. The CDR3: CSASPQQGAYGSPLHF. As DNA, the CDR3 is TGCAGTGCTAGTCCACAGCAGGGGGCTTACGGTTCACCCCTCCACTTT.

This clonotype was detected only a few times. The CDR3 DNA follows: TGCGCCAGCAGCTTGTGGACACTTAGCACAGATACGCAGTATTTT. Amino acid sequence: CASSLWTLSTDTQYF. The rearrangement uses TRBV4-3 and TRBJ2-3; a weak D match, TRBD1 (5 bases). Germline CDR1 and CDR2: LGHNA and YSLEER. Trimming took off 5 bases at V and 0 bases at J, with 12 bases between the two ends. This CDR3 has 15 amino acids.

The chain uses TRBV20-1 and TRBJ2-1, with D tentatively TRBD1 (5 bases). The CDR3 spans 13 residues. Germline assignment: CDR1 DFQATT and CDR2 SNEGSKA (reference sequence). V gave up 1 base and J gave up 8 bases, with 12 bases separating them. CDR3 coding DNA: TGCAGTGCTAGAGGGGCCAGGGTTTATGAGCAGTTCTTC. It translates to CSARGARVYEQFF.

V and J are TRBV5-1 and TRBJ2-7; TRBD1 agrees at 9 bases. CDR1 SGHRS and CDR2 YFSETQ come from the germline V gene. The CDR3 runs to 16 residues. Trimming cost V 0 bases and J 2 bases; bases outside gene matches: 6. The chain's CDR3 is CASSLVGQGTAYEQYF. For the CDR3, the DNA is TGCGCCAGCAGCTTGGTCGGACAGGGGACGGCCTACGAGCAGTACTTC. The full variable domain, with the rest looked up from reference TRBV5-1 and TRBJ2-7, is KAGVTQTPRYLIKTRGQQVTLSCSPISGHRSVSWYQQTPGQGLQFLFEYFSETQRNKGNFPGRFSGRQFSNSRSEMNVSTLELGDSALYLCASSLVGQGTAYEQYFGPGTRLTVT.

This chain connects TRBV5-6 to TRBJ1-5; TRBD1 might be the D (5 bases). From germline, CDR1 is SGHDT and CDR2 YYEEEE. Trimming pared 4 bases from V and 4 bases from J, leaving 12 bases between. The CDR3 extends over 14 amino acids. The CDR3 nucleotides are TGTGCCAGCAGCCAGGGTCCCCTAAATCAGCCCCAGCATTTT. This encodes CASSQGPLNQPQHF.